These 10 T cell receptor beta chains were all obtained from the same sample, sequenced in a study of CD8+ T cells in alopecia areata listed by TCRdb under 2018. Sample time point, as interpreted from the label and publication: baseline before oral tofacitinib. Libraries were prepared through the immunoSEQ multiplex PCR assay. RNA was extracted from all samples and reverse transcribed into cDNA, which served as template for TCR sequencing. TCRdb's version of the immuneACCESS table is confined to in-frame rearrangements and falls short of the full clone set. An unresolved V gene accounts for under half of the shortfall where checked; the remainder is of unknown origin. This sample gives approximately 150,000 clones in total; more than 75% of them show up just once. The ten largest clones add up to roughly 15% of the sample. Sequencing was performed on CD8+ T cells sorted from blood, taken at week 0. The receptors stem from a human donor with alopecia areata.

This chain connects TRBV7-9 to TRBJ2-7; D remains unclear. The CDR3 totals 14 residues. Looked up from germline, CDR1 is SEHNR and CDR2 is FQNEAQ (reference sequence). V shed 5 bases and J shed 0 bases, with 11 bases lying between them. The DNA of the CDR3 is TGTGCCAGCAGCCACCCGAGAGCCTCCTACGAGCAGTACTTC. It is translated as CASSHPRASYEQYF.

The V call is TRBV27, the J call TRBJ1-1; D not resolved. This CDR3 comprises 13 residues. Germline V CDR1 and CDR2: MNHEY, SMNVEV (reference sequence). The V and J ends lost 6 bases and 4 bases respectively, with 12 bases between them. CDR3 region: CASSLNLGTEAFF. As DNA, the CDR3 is TGTGCCAGCAGCCTGAACCTGGGCACTGAAGCTTTCTTT.

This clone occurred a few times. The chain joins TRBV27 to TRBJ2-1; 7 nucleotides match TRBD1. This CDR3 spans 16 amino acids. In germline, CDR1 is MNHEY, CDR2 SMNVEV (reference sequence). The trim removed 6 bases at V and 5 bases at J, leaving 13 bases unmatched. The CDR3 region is CASSPRDGQVDNEQFF. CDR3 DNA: TGTGCCAGCAGCCCCCGTGACGGACAGGTTGACAATGAGCAGTTCTTC.

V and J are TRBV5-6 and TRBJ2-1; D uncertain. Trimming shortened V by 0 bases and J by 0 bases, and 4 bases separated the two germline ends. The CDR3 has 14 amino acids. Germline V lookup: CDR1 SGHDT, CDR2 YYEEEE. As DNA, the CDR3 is TGTGCCAGCAGCTTGGTTTCCTCCTACAATGAGCAGTTCTTC. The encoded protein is CASSLVSSYNEQFF. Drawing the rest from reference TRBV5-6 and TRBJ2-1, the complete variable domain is DAGVTQSPTHLIKTRGQQVTLRCSPKSGHDTVSWYQQALGQGPQFIFQYYEEEERQRGNFPDRFSGHQFPNYSSELNVNALLLGDSALYLCASSLVSSYNEQFFGPGTRLTVL.

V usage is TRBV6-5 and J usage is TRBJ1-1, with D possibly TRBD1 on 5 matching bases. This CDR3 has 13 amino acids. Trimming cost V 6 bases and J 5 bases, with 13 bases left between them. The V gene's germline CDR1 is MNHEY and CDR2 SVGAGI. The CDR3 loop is CASSLGRGTEAFF. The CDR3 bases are TGTGCCAGCAGCCTAGGACGGGGGACTGAAGCTTTCTTT.

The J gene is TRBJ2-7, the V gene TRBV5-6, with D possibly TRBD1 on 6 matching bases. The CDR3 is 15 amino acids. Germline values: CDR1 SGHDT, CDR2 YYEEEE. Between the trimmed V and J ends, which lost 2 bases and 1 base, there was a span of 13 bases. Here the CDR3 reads CASSFRRGVSYEQYF. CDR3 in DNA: TGTGCCAGCAGCTTTCGCAGGGGTGTATCCTACGAGCAGTACTTC.

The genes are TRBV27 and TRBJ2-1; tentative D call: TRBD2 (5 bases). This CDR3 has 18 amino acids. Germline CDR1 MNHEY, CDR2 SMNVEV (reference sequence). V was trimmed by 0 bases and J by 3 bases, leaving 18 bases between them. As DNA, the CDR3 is TGTGCCAGCAGTTTATCGATTAGCGAGGCTGTCGACTACAATGAGCAGTTCTTC. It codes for CASSLSISEAVDYNEQFF.

DNA of the CDR3: TGTGCCAGCAGTGAGGGACAGGGTGCTAACTATGGCTACACCTTC. It codes for CASSEGQGANYGYTF. The chain combines TRBV6-1 with TRBJ1-2; 9 bases map to TRBD1. Germline V gene data show CDR1 as MNHNS and CDR2 as SASEGT. This CDR3 is built from 15 residues. J lost 0 bases, V lost 3 bases, and 2 bases had no gene match.

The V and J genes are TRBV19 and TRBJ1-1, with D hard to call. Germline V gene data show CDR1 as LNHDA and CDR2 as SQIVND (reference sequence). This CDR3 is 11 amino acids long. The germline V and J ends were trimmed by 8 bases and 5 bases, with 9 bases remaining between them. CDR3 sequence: CASFSGTEAFF. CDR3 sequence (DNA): TGTGCCAGTTTTTCGGGGACTGAAGCTTTCTTT.

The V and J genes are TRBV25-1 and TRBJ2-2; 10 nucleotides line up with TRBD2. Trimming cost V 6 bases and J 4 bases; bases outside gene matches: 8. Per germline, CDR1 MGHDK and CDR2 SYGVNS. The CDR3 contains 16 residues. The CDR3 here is CASRSGTSVGTGELFF. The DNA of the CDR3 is TGTGCCAGCAGGAGTGGGACTAGCGTTGGCACCGGGGAGCTGTTTTTT.